This T cell receptor beta chain is drawn from a study of blood T cell repertoires in COVID-19. Turning to the study itself: Donors in the United States, Italy and Spain gave samples during acute or convalescent COVID-19. The analysed material was cDNA or gDNA that came from T cells, B-cell-depleted T cells, or PBMCs.

The table lists this clone with a count of one. Original data processing: Amplification of reference gene primers provided the estimated nucleated cell counts. This table comes from immunoSEQ multiplex PCR, and its TCRdb copy is limited to in-frame clones, with some not included. V, J and clone size are those of that table, while D and trimming were read from the DNA. This table holds tens of thousands of clones, roughly nine tenths found once. The ends lost 6 bases at V and 2 bases at J; junction bases unmatched: 7. Germline lookup yields CDR1 MNHEY and CDR2 SVGAGI. The CDR3 is made up of 15 amino acids.

Sequencing was carried out using peripheral blood. The source is a man between 65 and 85 years old with active COVID-19. V gene TRBV6-5 combines with J gene TRBJ2-1; 7 bases align to TRBD1. The CDR3 nucleotides read TGTGCCAGCAGAAACAGACAGGGAGCCTACAATGAGCAGTTCTTC. Translating gives CASRNRQGAYNEQFF.